The TCR beta chain under discussion was sequenced for a study of T cell changes during pregnancy in multiple sclerosis. Germline CDR1 is SEHNR and CDR2 is FQNEAQ (reference sequence). V was trimmed by 11 bases and J by 4 bases, leaving 17 bases between them. The CDR3 loop spans 13 amino acids. The assay was immunoSEQ multiplex PCR, and TCRdb's table has in-frame clones only and misses some. The sample has 39,000 or so clones, around 90% seen once; the top ten hold roughly 0.38%. The chain combines TRBV7-9 with TRBJ1-1; TRBD1 is a possible D gene (6 bases). Sequencing used CD4+ T cells from peripheral blood mononuclear cells, obtained after pregnancy. The TCR originated in a female donor in good health, enrolled as a control in a pregnancy study. The CDR3 spells CAGARGQGTEAFF. The DNA for the CDR3 is TGTGCCGGGGCGCGGGGGCAGGGCACTGAAGCTTTCTTT.